This TCR beta chain was recovered during a study of neoadjuvant nivolumab and ipilimumab in lung cancer. Findings of the study overall: TCR richness and clonality were higher in tumors than adjacent uninvolved lung. TCR clonality did not significantly correlate with pathologic tumor regression.

About this clone: What it binds is unknown.

The CDR3 totals 14 residues. After removal of 6 bases from V and 4 bases from J, the junction contained 4 bases not matched to a gene. Germline CDR1 and CDR2: MDHEN and SYDVKM. Method: immunoSEQ multiplex PCR; TCRdb's copy keeps in-frame clones and lacks some. The sample includes about 38,000 clones, approximately 92% of them seen just once. Sequenced material: peripheral blood, taken before neoadjuvant nivolumab, alone or with ipilimumab. The V and J genes are TRBV28 and TRBJ2-7; TRBD2 aligns across 12 bases. The receptor comes from an adult with non-small cell lung cancer. CDR3 in amino acids: CASRLAGGTYEQYF. DNA of the CDR3: TGTGCCAGCAGACTAGCGGGAGGCACTTACGAGCAGTACTTC.